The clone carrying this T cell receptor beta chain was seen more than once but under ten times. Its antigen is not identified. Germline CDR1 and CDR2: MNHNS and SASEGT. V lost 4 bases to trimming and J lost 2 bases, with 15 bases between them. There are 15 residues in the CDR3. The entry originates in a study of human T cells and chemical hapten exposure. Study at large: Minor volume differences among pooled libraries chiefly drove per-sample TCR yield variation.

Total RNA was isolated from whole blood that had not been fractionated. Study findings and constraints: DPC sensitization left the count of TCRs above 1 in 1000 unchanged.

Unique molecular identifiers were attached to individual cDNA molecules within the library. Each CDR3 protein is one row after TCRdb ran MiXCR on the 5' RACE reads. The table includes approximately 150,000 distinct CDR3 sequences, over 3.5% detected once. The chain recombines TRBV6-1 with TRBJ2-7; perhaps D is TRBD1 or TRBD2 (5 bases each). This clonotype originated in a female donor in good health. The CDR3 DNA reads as TGTGCCAGCAGTGCCGCACGGGACGGAGCCTACGAGCAGTACTTC. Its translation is CASSAARDGAYEQYF.